This T cell receptor (beta chain) originates from a study of STAT5B mutations in CD4+ large granular lymphocyte leukemia. V dropped 7 bases and J dropped 6 bases, with 21 bases sitting between them. The CDR3 is made up of 15 amino acids. Germline values: CDR1 SQVTM, CDR2 ANQGSEA. Clones were sequenced by immunoSEQ multiplex PCR, and TCRdb holds only the in-frame ones, with some missing. The data contain tens of thousands of clones, around 76% of them singletons. V is TRBV29-1 and J is TRBJ2-2, with D perhaps given as TRBD1 or TRBD2 (5 bases each). The source of this sequence is a human donor in good health. Sequences were obtained from CD4+ T cells from blood buffy coats. The CDR3, as DNA: TGCAGCGCGGGGCCTCGTTGGGGGTCGGCCGGGGAGCTGTTTTTT. As protein: CSAGPRWGSAGELFF.